These 30 T cell receptor beta chains were sequenced from one sample in a study of cytomegalovirus exposure and HLA in healthy donors. Both 60 Vbeta primers and 13 Jbeta primers went into the PCR. Clones were sequenced by immunoSEQ multiplex PCR, and TCRdb holds only the in-frame ones, with some missing. The sample gives about 93,000 clones, 82% of which show up once; 3.8% is in the top ten. Sequencing used PBMCs. These receptors were obtained from a man aged 50-59 years in good health and CMV-seronegative.

V gene TRBV5-4 combines with J gene TRBJ2-6; 7 bases are a match to TRBD1. The germline V gene encodes CDR1 SGHNT and CDR2 YYREEE (reference sequence). This CDR3 is built from 14 residues. V lost 0 bases and J lost 10; bases outside the gene matches: 4. In DNA, the CDR3 is TGTGCCAGCAGCTTGGGCGGACAGGTTAACGTCCTGACTTTC. Protein: CASSLGGQVNVLTF. Full variable domain (missing parts from reference TRBV5-4 and TRBJ2-6): ETGVTQSPTHLIKTRGQQVTLRCSSQSGHNTVSWYQQALGQGPQFIFQYYREEENGRGNFPPRFSGLQFPNYSSELNVNALELDDSALYLCASSLGGQVNVLTFGAGSRLTVL.

The chain couples TRBV7-9 to TRBJ1-1; TRBD1 might be the D (6 bases). Germline assignment: CDR1 SEHNR and CDR2 FQNEAQ (reference sequence). CDR3 size: 14 residues. V was shortened by 8 bases and J by 4 bases, with 17 bases between the two germline ends. The CDR3 region is CASLGQGMATEAFF. CDR3 DNA sequence: TGTGCCAGCCTAGGGCAGGGGATGGCCACTGAAGCTTTCTTT. Full variable domain (outside the CDR3, taken from reference TRBV7-9 and TRBJ1-1): DTGVSQNPRHKITKRGQNVTFRCDPISEHNRLYWYRQTLGQGPEFLTYFQNEAQLEKSRLLSDRFSAERPKGSFSTLEIQRTEQGDSAMYLCASLGQGMATEAFFGQGTRLTVV.

This chain joins TRBV5-1 and TRBJ2-6, with D maybe TRBD2 (6 bases). Trimming left V 5 bases short and J 4 bases short, with 13 bases between. The CDR3 is made up of 15 amino acids. Germline CDR1 is SGHRS and CDR2 is YFSETQ. As DNA, the CDR3 is TGCGCCAGCAGTCGAACGGGGGACGGGGCCAACGTCCTGACTTTC. Its protein is CASSRTGDGANVLTF.

The gene calls are TRBV11-3 and TRBJ2-2; TRBD2 might be the D (6 bases). V dropped 5 bases and J dropped 1 base, with 8 bases sitting between them. Germline assignment: CDR1 SGHNT and CDR2 YENEEA. This CDR3 region has 14 residues. The CDR3 DNA sequence: TGTGCCAGCAGCCGACTAGTGAACACCGGGGAGCTGTTTTTT. It yields the protein CASSRLVNTGELFF.

This clone was found once. This chain connects TRBV7-6 to TRBJ2-1, with 9 positions matching TRBD2. The CDR3 is made up of 15 amino acids. V was pared by 1 base and J by 5 bases, with 3 bases of the junction left unmatched. CDR1 is SGHVS and CDR2 is FNYEAQ in the germline V gene. This chain's CDR3 is CASSLGSSGNNEQFF. The CDR3 DNA reads TGTGCCAGCAGCTTAGGGTCTAGCGGGAACAATGAGCAGTTCTTC.

The chain links TRBV28 to TRBJ1-2; TRBD1 might be the D (6 bases). V lost 4 bases and J lost 2, with 14 bases in between. CDR1 is MDHEN and CDR2 is SYDVKM in the germline V gene. The CDR3 is 15 residues long. The DNA of the CDR3 is TGTGCCAGCAGTTCGCGATTACAGGGCAACTATGGCTACACCTTC. Its protein is CASSSRLQGNYGYTF.

The rearrangement links TRBV19 to TRBJ2-7, with 8 bases matching TRBD1. CDR1 and CDR2 (germline): LNHDA, SQIVND (reference sequence). The CDR3 sequence is 14 residues long. Trimming took 4 bases from V and 3 from J; bases not matched to a gene: 5. CDR3 residues: CASSRQGSLYEQYF. CDR3 DNA: TGTGCCAGTAGTAGACAGGGGTCACTCTACGAGCAGTACTTC.

The chain uses TRBV7-9 and TRBJ1-1, with no clear D. V lost 3 bases to trimming and J lost 12 bases, with 11 bases between them. The CDR3 contains 11 residues. The germline V gene encodes CDR1 SEHNR and CDR2 FQNEAQ (reference sequence). The CDR3: CASSLEVSTFF. The CDR3 coding sequence is TGTGCCAGCAGCTTGGAGGTTTCGACTTTCTTT.

This rearrangement joins TRBV25-1 to TRBJ1-2; possibly TRBD1 for D (6 bases). The CDR3 has 12 residues. CDR1 MGHDK and CDR2 SYGVNS come from the germline V gene. V was cut by 2 bases and J by 7 bases, with 8 bases left in between. CDR3 region: CASSEEGVGYTF. The CDR3 DNA sequence: TGTGCCAGCAGTGAAGAGGGGGTTGGCTACACCTTC.

V gene TRBV28 combines with J gene TRBJ1-2, with D tentatively TRBD1 (5 bases). CDR1 MDHEN and CDR2 SYDVKM come from the germline V gene. The germline V and J ends were trimmed by 2 bases and 4 bases, with 8 bases remaining between them. This CDR3 is 13 amino acids long. The DNA for the CDR3 is TGTGCCAGCAGTTTAGGGGGGACCTATGGCTACACCTTC. Translation: CASSLGGTYGYTF.

This clone showed up just once. The chain has TRBV28 and TRBJ1-2; a possible D gene is TRBD1 (6 bases). Germline V CDR1 and CDR2: MDHEN, SYDVKM. The CDR3 is 17 amino acids. Trimming cost V 2 bases and J 0 bases, with 16 bases left between them. CDR3 region: CASSLSGGRGANYGYTF. In nucleotides, the CDR3 is TGTGCCAGCAGTTTAAGCGGGGGGAGGGGGGCTAACTATGGCTACACCTTC.

This clone was counted between two and nine times. The genes are TRBV5-4 and TRBJ2-7, with 12 bases lining up with TRBD2. V lost 4 bases to trimming and J lost 1 base; unmatched junction nucleotides: 6. The CDR3 extends over 16 amino acids. Germline V gene lookup returns CDR1 SGHNT and CDR2 YYREEE (reference sequence). For the CDR3, the DNA is TGTGCCAGCAGCCCCGGGACTAGCGGGCCTTCCTACGAGCAGTACTTC. The encoded protein is CASSPGTSGPSYEQYF.

V usage is TRBV29-1 and J usage is TRBJ2-2; D might be TRBD1 (5 bases). Germline CDR1 reads SQVTM; CDR2 reads ANQGSEA. With 4 bases removed from V and 2 bases from J, the gap between germline ends came to 8 bases. The CDR3 sequence is 13 residues long. CDR3 sequence reads: CSVGQTNTGELFF. The CDR3 DNA follows: TGCAGCGTTGGACAGACCAACACCGGGGAGCTGTTTTTT.

This clone was detected only a few times. This chain links TRBV21-1 with TRBJ1-5. TRBV21-1 counts as a pseudogene. The CDR3 has 15 amino acids. This chain's CDR3 is CASSKGAGAAQPQHF. The CDR3 DNA follows: TGTGCCAGCAGCAAAGGAGCGGGGGCTGCTCAGCCCCAGCATTTT.

The chain links TRBV19 to TRBJ1-1; TRBD1 aligns across 10 bases. The trim removed 7 bases at V and 1 base at J, leaving 6 bases unmatched. Per the germline V gene, CDR1 is LNHDA and CDR2 is SQIVND (reference sequence). The CDR3 is made up of 15 amino acids. CDR3 nucleotide sequence: TGTGCCAGTACCCGGGACAGGGGCAGGAACACTGAAGCTTTCTTT. Amino acid sequence: CASTRDRGRNTEAFF. Variable domain in full (rest from reference TRBV19 and TRBJ1-1): DGGITQSPKYLFRKEGQNVTLSCEQNLNHDAMYWYRQDPGQGLRLIYYSQIVNDFQKGDIAEGYSVSREKKESFPLTVTSAQKNPTAFYLCASTRDRGRNTEAFFGQGTRLTVV.

This clone occurred once. The chain recombines TRBV5-8 with TRBJ1-3; no firm D call. The length of the CDR3 is 13 residues. Deletions cut 2 bases from V and 4 bases from J, with 7 bases between. Germline assignment: CDR1 SGHTS and CDR2 YDEGEE. The CDR3 coding sequence is TGTGCCAGCAGCTTAGCTTTGGGAAACACCATATATTTT. Translated: CASSLALGNTIYF.

This chain connects TRBV10-3 to TRBJ1-1; the match to TRBD1 covers 8 bases. The V gene end was trimmed by 6 bases and the J gene end by 4 bases; junction bases not matched to a gene: 10. CDR1 is ENHRY and CDR2 is SYGVKD in the germline V gene. The CDR3 consists of 15 residues. CDR3 nucleotide sequence: TGTGCCATCAGCCTCGGACAGGGTTTGGGCACTGAAGCTTTCTTT. Its protein product is CAISLGQGLGTEAFF.

On this clone: Additional DNA sequences in this sample encode the identical CDR3. V usage is TRBV28 and J usage is TRBJ2-2; D might be TRBD2 (5 bases). In germline, CDR1 is MDHEN, CDR2 SYDVKM. The ends were cut back, 3 bases at V and 1 base at J, with 9 bases in the middle. This CDR3 comprises 15 residues. The CDR3 coding sequence is TGTGCCAGCAGTTTTGGCGGGTGGAACACCGGGGAGCTGTTTTTT. Translating it yields CASSFGGWNTGELFF.

In the case of this clone: Relative to the germline gene, one junction end is altered; a read error may explain this. V is TRBV10-3 and J is TRBJ1-1, with D possibly being TRBD1 (5 bases). This CDR3 region has 13 residues. Germline V CDR1 and CDR2: ENHRY, SYGVKD. This CDR3 reads CAIRDTENTEPFF. The CDR3 region has the DNA TGTGCCATCAGGGACACGGAGAACACTGAACCTTTCTTT.

The sample holds one count of this clone. This chain links TRBV21-1 with TRBJ2-7; TRBD2 was called by the table and not checked on the DNA. TRBV21-1 is a pseudogene. The CDR3 consists of 13 residues. In DNA, the CDR3 is TGTGCCAGCAGTACCGGGACTAGTCGCGAGCAGTACTTC. Amino acids: CASSTGTSREQYF.

This chain joins TRBV2 and TRBJ1-5; D gene ambiguous. CDR3 size: 16 residues. CDR1 is SNHLY, CDR2 FYNNEI, per germline. V lost 6 bases and J 5 bases, leaving 20 bases between the germline ends. CDR3 DNA: TGTGCCAGCAGCGACCCACTTGAGGGATCCGATCAGCCCCAGCATTTT. Its translation: CASSDPLEGSDQPQHF.

This clone was picked up a small number of times. The J gene is TRBJ2-1, the V gene TRBV7-2, with TRBD2 as a possible D gene (5 bases). Germline CDR1 SGHTA, CDR2 FQGNSA. CDR3 length: 16 residues. Between the trimmed V and J ends, which lost 6 bases and 6 bases, there was a span of 21 bases. The CDR3 reads CASRPTPAGNPNEQFF. In DNA, the CDR3 is TGTGCCAGCAGGCCTACCCCGGCCGGGAATCCCAATGAGCAGTTCTTC.

This clone was counted a single time. The V call is TRBV2, the J call TRBJ1-2; 9 bases are a match to TRBD1. The length of the CDR3 is 13 residues. CDR1 SNHLY and CDR2 FYNNEI come from the germline V gene. V gave up 7 bases and J gave up 7 bases; unmatched junction bases: 7. The CDR3 coding sequence is TGTGCCAGCAACCTGGACAGGGGTGGTGGCTACACCTTC. Protein: CASNLDRGGGYTF.

The genes are TRBV7-9 and TRBJ1-2; D is unresolved. V was cut by 3 bases and J by 3 bases, with 11 bases left in between. The CDR3 length is 14 residues. Germline-derived CDR1 and CDR2 are SEHNR and FQNEAQ (reference sequence). CDR3 sequence (DNA): TGTGCCAGCAGCTTTTCCGCACTCGACTATGGCTACACCTTC. This translates into CASSFSALDYGYTF.

The chain carries TRBV5-1 and TRBJ2-1; 10 bases match TRBD2. Per germline, CDR1 SGHRS and CDR2 YFSETQ. CDR3 size: 16 residues. With V trimmed by 3 bases and J by 8 bases, 11 bases remained unmatched. This CDR3 reads CASSWGVASGSDEQFF. CDR3 nucleotides: TGCGCCAGCAGCTGGGGCGTAGCTAGCGGGAGTGATGAGCAGTTCTTC.

This sequence joins TRBV5-5 and TRBJ1-4; unclear D gene. The CDR3 is 13 residues long. With 4 bases removed from V and 5 bases from J, the gap between germline ends came to 9 bases. The germline CDR1 and CDR2 sequences are SGHKS and YYEKEE (reference sequence). The CDR3, as DNA: TGTGCCAGCAGCCGGTCGATCAATGAAAAACTGTTTTTT. The encoded protein is CASSRSINEKLFF. The whole variable domain, filled in from reference TRBV5-5 and TRBJ1-4, reads DAGVTQSPTHLIKTRGQQVTLRCSPISGHKSVSWYQQVLGQGPQFIFQYYEKEERGRGNFPDRFSARQFPNYSSELNVNALLLGDSALYLCASSRSINEKLFFGSGTQLSVL.

This chain joins TRBV18 and TRBJ2-7; 13 positions match TRBD2. The V and J ends lost 3 bases and 2 bases, in that order; junction bases with no gene match: 7. The germline CDR1 and CDR2 sequences are KGHSH and LQKENI. This CDR3 spans 17 amino acids. DNA for the CDR3: TGTGCCAGCTCACCCACGACTAGCGGGAGGTCCGCCTACGAGCAGTACTTC. As protein: CASSPTTSGRSAYEQYF.

The chain recombines TRBV27 with TRBJ2-5; unclear D gene. Trimming pared 3 bases from V and 3 bases from J, leaving 14 bases between. The germline V gene has CDR1 MNHEY and CDR2 SMNVEV (reference sequence). The CDR3 is 15 residues long. CDR3 DNA: TGTGCCAGCAGTTTCTTGGGTGGGCAGAAAGAGACCCAGTACTTC. Protein: CASSFLGGQKETQYF.

This chain joins TRBV4-3 and TRBJ2-2; D ambiguous. Germline V lookup: CDR1 LGHNA, CDR2 YSLEER. This CDR3 is built from 14 residues. Trimming pared 0 bases from V and 8 bases from J, leaving 10 bases between. CDR3 residues: CASSQDSDSGELFF. The CDR3 DNA reads TGCGCCAGCAGCCAAGATTCAGATTCGGGGGAGCTGTTTTTT.

The V call is TRBV6-5, the J call TRBJ2-1; no firm D call. The CDR3 is 13 amino acids. V lost 6 bases to trimming and J lost 8 bases, with 14 bases between them. Per germline, CDR1 MNHEY and CDR2 SVGAGI. The chain's CDR3 is CASRPLRYDEQFF. The CDR3, as DNA: TGTGCCAGCAGACCCCTAAGATATGATGAGCAGTTCTTC.